This is a list of T cell receptor beta chains from one sample in a study of blood T cells in healthy people across ages. TCRdb ran MiXCR on the 5' RACE reads and lists one entry per CDR3 protein. The table records roughly 930,000 distinct CDR3 sequences, around 49% of them present only once. Material for sequencing was blood. The receptors derive from a man between 25 and 39 years old in good health. CDR3s leave out the opening cysteine and the closing phenylalanine or tryptophan.

V: TRBV29-1
J: TRBJ2-5
CDR3: SAEGQGGETQY

V: TRBV4-3
J: TRBJ2-7
CDR3: ASSHQGSYEQY

V: TRBV6-2/TRBV6-3
J: TRBJ2-7
CDR3: ASSYSKGDSWNTQY

V: TRBV12-5
J: TRBJ1-2
CDR3: ASGLDRGSGLVGYT

V: TRBV21-1
J: -
CDR3: ASRRDCEQY

V: TRBV27
J: TRBJ2-3
CDR3: ASTVDRSTDTQY

V: TRBV3-1
J: TRBJ1-1
CDR3: ASSHVDSRANTEAF

V: TRBV7-9
J: TRBJ1-2
CDR3: ASSPRDRPFRGDGYT

V: TRBV4-1
J: TRBJ1-1
CDR3: ASSPPNRDRGLLGEAF

V: TRBV6-1
J: TRBJ2-7
CDR3: ASSRQITYEQY

V: TRBV7-2
J: -
CDR3: ASSLAETGRYEQY

V: TRBV4-3
J: -
CDR3: ASSQDREAYEQY